This T cell receptor (beta chain) comes out of a study of cytomegalovirus exposure and HLA in healthy donors. Study-level points and caveats: Many donors carried some public TCRs, although rarity characterized most TCR sequences. Sequences of the TCR beta chain were said to predict the HLA-A and HLA-B alleles of most subjects accurately. A list of 150 or so TCR beta chains associated with cytomegalovirus was given.

About this clone itself: Its antigen is currently unknown.

Researchers ran the PCR with 60 Vbeta and 13 Jbeta primers. Original analysis: In a later analysis, 79 million or so unique TCR beta chains included roughly 11 million shared by two or more donors. Method: immunoSEQ multiplex PCR; TCRdb's copy keeps in-frame clones and lacks some. V and J calls and clone size follow that table, whereas D and trimming were derived from the DNA. Of about 90,000 clones listed, 70% to 85% are singletons. CDR1 is MNHNS and CDR2 is SASEGT in the germline V gene. This CDR3 contains 12 residues. Trimming shortened V by 4 bases and J by 8 bases, and 11 bases separated the two germline ends.

The receptor comes from a man between 25 and 39 years old in good health and CMV-seronegative. Input material: PBMCs. The chain carries TRBV6-1 and TRBJ1-2; the D is unclear. The CDR3 region has the DNA TGTGCCAGCAGTGGAGGGTCGGACGGCTACACCTTC. It translates to CASSGGSDGYTF.